The clone carrying this T cell receptor beta chain was seen more than once but under ten times. This CDR3 has 15 residues. Per the germline V gene, CDR1 is MNHEY and CDR2 is SMNVEV (reference sequence). Trimming pared 6 bases from V and 7 bases from J, leaving 21 bases between. RNA, at about 0.45 to 1 ug, was reverse transcribed with random hexamers. The amplification used immunoSEQ multiplex PCR on TCR beta CDR3; it spanned 54 Vbeta and 13 Jbeta. TCRdb reprocessed the immunoSEQ multiplex PCR reads via MiXCR and lists one record per CDR3 protein. The table has 95,000 to 150,000 distinct CDR3 sequences, roughly 93% seen once; the top ten hold more than 0.25%. The sample originates from a study of CD8 T cells in Susac syndrome. Sequencing of TCR beta drew on CD8+ and CD4+ T cells from blood. Stable or active relapsing-remitting multiple sclerosis, untreated and meeting revised McDonald criteria, defined the controls. TEMRA cells were FACS-enriched, while CD8+ and CD4+ T cells were negatively isolated.

The sequence derives from a human donor with multiple sclerosis. The rearrangement links TRBV27 to TRBJ1-1; D uncertain. Sequencing used CD8+ T cells from PBMCs. This CDR3 reads CASSRPAGDLDEAFF. In nucleotides, the CDR3 is TGTGCCAGCAGCCGGCCAGCGGGTGATCTTGATGAAGCTTTCTTT.